This T cell receptor beta chain was captured by sequencing in a study of spatial heterogeneity in lung cancer. At the level of the study: Consistently, beta-chain sequences turned up in larger numbers than alpha-chain sequences did.

Germline V gene sequence: CDR1 MDHEN, CDR2 SYDVKM. Trimming took 6 bases from V and 1 from J, leaving 19 bases between them. This CDR3 is 17 amino acids long. In its sample, this clonotype ranks as medium-sized. Time point defined: sample taken at primary tumor resection. Whole RNA from tumor, nontumor lung or frozen PBMC was sequenced unsorted. Via MiXCR, TCRdb re-called the 5' RACE reads, giving one row per CDR3 protein. This table has several thousand distinct CDR3 sequences, around 4.3% appearing once. The chain links TRBV28 to TRBJ1-3; maybe TRBD1 (5 bases). The clonotype was recovered from a female donor with early-stage non-small cell lung cancer. Sequencing used normal lung tissue next to the tumor, obtained at surgery. The CDR3 sequence: CASRTLTRGVSGNTIYF. As DNA, the CDR3 is TGTGCCAGCAGGACCTTGACAAGGGGAGTTTCTGGAAACACCATATATTTT.